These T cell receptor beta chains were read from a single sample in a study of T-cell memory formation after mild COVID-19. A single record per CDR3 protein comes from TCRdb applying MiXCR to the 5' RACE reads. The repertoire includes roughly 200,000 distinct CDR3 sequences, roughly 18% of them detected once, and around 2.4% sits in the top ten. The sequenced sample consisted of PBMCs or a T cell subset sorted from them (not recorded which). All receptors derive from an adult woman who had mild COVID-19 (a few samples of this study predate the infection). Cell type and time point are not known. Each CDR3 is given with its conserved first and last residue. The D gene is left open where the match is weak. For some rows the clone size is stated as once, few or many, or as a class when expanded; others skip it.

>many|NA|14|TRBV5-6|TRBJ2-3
CASGPDGGPDTQYF
TGTGCCAGCGGACCGGACGGGGGCCCAGATACGCAGTATTTT
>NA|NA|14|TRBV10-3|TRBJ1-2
CAASRAPEDYGYTF
TGTGCCGCATCACGAGCCCCGGAGGACTATGGCTACACCTTC
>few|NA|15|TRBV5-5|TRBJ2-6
CASTQGPAGANVLTF
TGTGCCAGCACCCAGGGGCCCGCTGGGGCCAACGTCCTGACTTTC
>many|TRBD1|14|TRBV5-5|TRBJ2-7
CASSRDRAFYEQYF
TGTGCCAGCAGCCGGGACAGGGCTTTTTACGAGCAGTACTTC
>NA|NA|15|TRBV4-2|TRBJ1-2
CASSQERRSNYGYTF
TGTGCCAGCAGCCAGGAGAGACGGAGTAACTATGGCTACACCTTC
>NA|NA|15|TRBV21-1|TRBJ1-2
CASNKDRDCVYGYTF
TGTGCCAGCAACAAGGACAGGGACTGTGTCTATGGCTACACCTTC
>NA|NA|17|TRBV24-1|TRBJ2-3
CATSVAARGLTTDTQYF
TGTGCCACCAGTGTAGCAGCCAGGGGACTAACTACAGATACGCAGTATTTT
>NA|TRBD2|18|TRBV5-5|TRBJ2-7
CASSLARSTSGRTYEQYF
TGTGCCAGCAGCTTGGCCCGATCGACTAGCGGGAGGACCTACGAGCAGTACTTC
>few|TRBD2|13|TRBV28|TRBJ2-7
CAGQTSGRDEQYF
TGTGCCGGTCAGACTAGCGGGAGAGACGAGCAGTACTTC
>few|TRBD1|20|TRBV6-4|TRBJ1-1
CASRDKNLGQGRMVNTEAFF
TGTGCCAGCAGAGACAAAAACCTCGGACAGGGGAGGATGGTGAACACTGAAGCTTTCTTT
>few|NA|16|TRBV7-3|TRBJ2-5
CASSLNPPAYQETQYF
TGTGCCAGCAGCTTAAACCCTCCCGCGTACCAAGAGACCCAGTACTTC
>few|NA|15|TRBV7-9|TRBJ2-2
CASSLTQKNTGELFF
TGTGCCAGCAGCTTAACCCAGAAAAACACCGGGGAGCTGTTTTTT
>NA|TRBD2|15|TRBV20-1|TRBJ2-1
CSAPRIAGGPGEQFF
TGCAGTGCTCCCCGCATCGCGGGGGGGCCCGGTGAGCAGTTCTTC
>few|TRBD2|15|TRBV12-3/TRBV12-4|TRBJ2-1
CASSSLAGTYNEQFF
TGTGCCAGCAGTTCACTAGCGGGGACCTACAATGAGCAGTTCTTC
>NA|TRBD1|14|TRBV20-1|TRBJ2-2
CSAFRGKEGGELFF
TGCAGTGCTTTCAGGGGGAAGGAAGGCGGGGAGCTGTTTTTT
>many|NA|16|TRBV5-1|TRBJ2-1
CASSGGRDGNYNEQFF
TGCGCCAGCAGCGGGGGTCGGGACGGGAACTACAATGAGCAGTTCTTC
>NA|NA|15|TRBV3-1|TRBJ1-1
CASSQIPRSGTEAFF
TGTGCCAGCAGCCAGATCCCAAGGTCGGGGACTGAAGCTTTCTTT
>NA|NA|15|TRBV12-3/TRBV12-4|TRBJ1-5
CASSLRHPRNQPQHF
TGTGCCAGCAGTTTAAGGCACCCCCGCAATCAGCCCCAGCATTTT
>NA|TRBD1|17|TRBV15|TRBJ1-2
CATSRDLDRASLGGYTF
TGTGCCACCAGCAGAGATCTGGACAGGGCTTCCCTCGGGGGCTACACCTTC
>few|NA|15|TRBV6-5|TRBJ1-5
CASSYSGVRNQPQHF
TGTGCCAGCAGTTACTCAGGGGTCCGCAATCAGCCCCAGCATTTT
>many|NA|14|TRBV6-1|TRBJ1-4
CASLRGNQNEKLFF
TGTGCCAGCCTCCGGGGCAACCAGAATGAAAAACTGTTTTTT
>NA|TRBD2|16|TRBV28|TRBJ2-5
CASSSAASGRQETQYF
TGTGCCAGCAGTTCCGCGGCTAGCGGGAGGCAAGAGACCCAGTACTTC
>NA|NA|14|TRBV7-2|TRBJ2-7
CASSPQRANYEQYF
TGTGCCAGCAGCCCTCAGCGGGCAAACTACGAGCAGTACTTC
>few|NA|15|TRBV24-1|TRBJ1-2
CATSDPGGGPDGYTF
TGTGCCACCAGTGATCCTGGAGGAGGGCCTGATGGCTACACCTTC
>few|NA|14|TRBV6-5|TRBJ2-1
CASSFRLSAGEQFF
TGTGCCAGCAGTTTTAGGCTATCCGCAGGTGAGCAGTTCTTC
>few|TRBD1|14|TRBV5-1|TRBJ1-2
CASSLGDRVDGYTF
TGCGCCAGCAGCTTGGGGGACAGGGTCGATGGCTACACCTTC
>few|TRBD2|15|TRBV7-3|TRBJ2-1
CASSLGTSGSSEQFF
TGTGCCAGCAGCTTGGGGACTAGCGGGAGTTCTGAGCAGTTCTTC
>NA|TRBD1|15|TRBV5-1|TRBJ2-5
CASSLGDRVGETQYF
TGCGCCAGCAGCTTGGGGGACAGGGTTGGAGAGACCCAGTACTTC
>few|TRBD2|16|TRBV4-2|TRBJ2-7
CASSQDTSGGSYEQYF
TGTGCCAGCAGCCAAGACACTAGCGGGGGCTCCTACGAGCAGTACTTC
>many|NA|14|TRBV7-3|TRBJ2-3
CASSLRDSADTQYF
TGTGCCAGCAGCCTAAGGGACTCCGCGGATACGCAGTATTTT
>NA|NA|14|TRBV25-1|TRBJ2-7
CAIPHMRGTYEQYF
TGTGCCATACCCCACATGAGGGGAACCTACGAGCAGTACTTC
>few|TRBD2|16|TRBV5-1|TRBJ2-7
CASSLGTAGDSYEQYF
TGCGCCAGCAGCTTGGGGACAGCGGGGGATTCCTACGAGCAGTACTTC
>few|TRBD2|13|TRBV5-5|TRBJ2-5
CASSWGGQETQYF
TGTGCCAGCAGCTGGGGGGGCCAAGAGACCCAGTACTTC
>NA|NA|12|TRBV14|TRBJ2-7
CASRGGAREQYF
TGTGCCAGCAGAGGTGGGGCGCGCGAGCAGTACTTC
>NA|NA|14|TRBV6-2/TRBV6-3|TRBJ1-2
CASSPGQGRNGYTF
TGTGCCAGCAGTCCAGGGCAGGGACGTAATGGCTACACCTTC
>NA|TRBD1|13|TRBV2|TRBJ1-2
CASNPDRRRGYTF
TGTGCCAGCAATCCGGACAGGAGGCGCGGCTACACCTTC
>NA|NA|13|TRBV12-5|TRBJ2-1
CASGSSQGGEQFF
TGTGCTAGTGGTTCATCCCAGGGCGGTGAGCAGTTCTTC
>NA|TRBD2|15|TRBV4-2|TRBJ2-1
CASSLGTSGSREQFF
TGTGCCAGCAGCCTAGGGACTAGCGGGAGTCGTGAGCAGTTCTTC
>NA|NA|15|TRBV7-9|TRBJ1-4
CASSLQGGGGEKLFF
TGTGCCAGCAGCCTCCAAGGAGGGGGAGGAGAAAAACTGTTTTTT
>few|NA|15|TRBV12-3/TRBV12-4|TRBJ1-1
CASSLGGGRNAEAFF
TGTGCCAGCAGTTTAGGTGGGGGAAGGAACGCTGAAGCTTTCTTT
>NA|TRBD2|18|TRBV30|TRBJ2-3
CAWSESGRAGVRTYTQYF
TGTGCCTGGAGTGAAAGCGGGAGGGCTGGTGTTCGCACATATACGCAGTATTTT
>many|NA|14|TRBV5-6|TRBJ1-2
CASSLNSRNYGYTF
TGTGCCAGCAGCTTGAATTCTCGGAACTATGGCTACACCTTC
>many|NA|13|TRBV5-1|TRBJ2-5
CASSFGTQETQYF
TGCGCCAGCAGCTTTGGGACTCAAGAGACCCAGTACTTC
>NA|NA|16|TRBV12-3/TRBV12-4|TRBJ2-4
CASSLSSNPGKNIQYF
TGTGCCAGCAGTTTATCTAGCAATCCGGGTAAAAACATTCAGTACTTC
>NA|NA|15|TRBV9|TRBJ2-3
CASSVAGAPADTQYF
TGTGCCAGCAGCGTAGCGGGGGCCCCCGCAGATACGCAGTATTTT
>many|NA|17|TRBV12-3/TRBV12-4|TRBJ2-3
CASSLTRSGMTLDTQYF
TGTGCCAGCAGCCTTACCAGGTCGGGTATGACCTTGGATACGCAGTATTTT
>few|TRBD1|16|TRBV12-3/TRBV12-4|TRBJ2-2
CASSLARGSNTGELFF
TGTGCCAGCAGTTTAGCCAGGGGGTCCAACACCGGGGAGCTGTTTTTT
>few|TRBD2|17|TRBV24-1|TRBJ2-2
CATSDAGTSGPAGELFF
TGTGCCACCAGTGATGCCGGGACTAGCGGGCCTGCCGGGGAGCTGTTTTTT